Here is one T cell receptor beta chain with its context. Antigen unknown. CDR1 and CDR2 from the germline V gene are MNHNS and SASEGT. The V and J ends lost 8 bases and 6 bases, in that order; junction bases with no gene match: 11. This CDR3 comprises 15 residues. Repertoires were generated with immunoSEQ multiplex PCR, while TCRdb's copy carries only in-frame clones and drops some. The data hold some 17,000 clones, with 65% to 85% observed a single time. This entry comes from a study of tumor-infiltrating lymphocytes in localized non-small cell lung cancer. The wider study: Tumor tissue and non-adjacent uninvolved lung came from each patient.

General study findings and limits: IM1 and IM2 tumors showed no difference in T-cell fraction. Higher tumor T cell infiltration than in uninvolved lung was supported by TCRbeta sequencing. Available tissue quantity limited TCR sequencing to a patient subset.

Material for sequencing was uninvolved lung tissue not adjacent to the tumor. V is TRBV6-1 and J is TRBJ2-2, with 8 positions matching TRBD1. This sequence was found in a human donor with non-small cell lung cancer. The CDR3 nucleotides read TGTGCCAGCTATAGGACAGGGATCGTCTCCGGGGAGCTGTTTTTT. Amino acids: CASYRTGIVSGELFF.